Described below is a single T cell receptor beta chain sequence and its context. The antigen remains undetermined. The CDR3 spans 14 residues. J lost 2 bases, V lost 1 base, and 0 bases had no gene match. The germline CDR1 and CDR2 sequences are SGHAT and FQNNGV. This sample stems from a study of OX40 agonist ivuxolimab in advanced cancers. For the study at large: An anti-OX40 (CD134) antibody with agonistic activity, ivuxolimab, was administered to patients.

General study findings and limits: Expanded clones were, on average, more numerous in CD8+ T cells than in CD4+.

Only in-frame clones appear in the TCRdb table, and some are missing; sequencing was by immunoSEQ multiplex PCR. The sample has about 50,000 clones, 82% seen once. Material: CD4+ or CD8+ T cells sorted from blood, obtained in a trial of the OX40 agonist ivuxolimab. This clonotype was obtained from an adult with an advanced solid tumor such as melanoma, head and neck, liver or kidney cancer. V gene TRBV11-2 combines with J gene TRBJ1-2; 8 bases fit TRBD1. The CDR3 here is CASSLGTGNYGYTF. DNA of the CDR3: TGTGCCAGCAGCTTAGGGACAGGGAACTATGGCTACACCTTC.